Sequencing of this TCR beta chain was carried out in a study of regulatory T cells in long-lasting Graves disease (dated by TCRdb to the early 2020s). Study-level background: Newly diagnosed Graves' disease patients had taken antithyroid drugs for less than 3 months. The study was registered as a clinical trial and conducted in China. A total of 33 samples underwent TCR sequencing: about 13 from persistent and around 20 from newly diagnosed Graves' disease patients. Patients with persistent Graves' disease were compared with patients with newly diagnosed Graves' disease using TCR sequencing and RNA sequencing of peripheral blood. What the authors observed across the whole study: Lower TCR Shannon entropy and fewer highly expanded clones were observed in persistent Graves' disease patients than in newly diagnosed patients, which suggested clonal expansion. The authors acknowledged the small sample size as a limitation that may reduce accuracy. Only the TCR beta chain was sequenced and analyzed. Patients with persistent disease shared more public clonotypes (about 2,500) than newly diagnosed patients did (966). Only peripheral blood was studied, because thyroid tissue, the primary lesion, was inaccessible.

Library preparation was by multiplex PCR. Data came from an Illumina HiSeq 4000. To build TCR beta libraries, CDR3 regions were amplified by Arm-PCR using iRepertoire HTBI primers. Before sequencing, the PCR products underwent gel purification. The original pipeline was this. Gene usage analysis of CDR3 amino acid clonotypes relied on the 62 TRBV and 14 TRBJ segments identified across samples. COPE and FqMerger were used to merge filtered high-quality paired reads into contigs. BLAST was used to align contigs to IMGT TRBV, TRBD and TRBJ reference genes, with CDR3 defined following IMGT. Clonotypes above 0.1% frequency were classified as highly expanded clones. Shannon entropy was used to measure repertoire diversity, and the Gini coefficient was used to measure V-J evenness. A clonotype found in more than one individual was treated as public. The public reads were quality trimmed at Q25 with fastp and then assembled into clones with MiXCR by TCRdb, keeping productive beta chains. Rows matching on CDR3 protein sequence are summarized as one entry with the most common DNA and genes. The V and J calls shown here were made by TCRdb, not taken from the authors' results. Within this sample are some 560,000 distinct CDR3 sequences, with 15% to 20% of them counted one time only. Around 25% of the sample is in the top ten clones.

In its sample, this clonotype was seen many times. There is no known antigen for this receptor. At one boundary the junction diverges from the germline segment, which might be a read error. The time point label corresponds to: newly diagnosed GD, antithyroid drugs for less than 3 months. RNA was extracted from PBMCs in TRIzol for both TCR sequencing and RNA sequencing. The diagnosis of Graves' disease was made according to American Thyroid Association guidelines. Recruitment of patients was carried out at an endocrinology department in Xi'an, China. Each patient gave roughly 8.4 milliliters of peripheral blood, collected in an EDTA anticoagulant tube. PBMCs were isolated by Ficoll Paque Plus density gradient separation without further T cell sorting. RNA quality was checked with an Agilent 2100 Bioanalyzer and agarose gel, and concentration with a NanoDrop 2000. The data also belong to a second study, concerning T cells in Graves' hyperthyroidism and ophthalmopathy. The second publication reports: Graves' hyperthyroidism was defined as stable when no progression to ophthalmopathy occurred over 18 months of follow-up. Hyperthyroidism patients were newly diagnosed, had a disease duration of under 2 months, and were aged 18 to 65 years. Patients with uncontrolled infections, other autoimmune diseases, pregnancy or lactation were excluded. Diagnoses relied on clinical symptoms, serum thyroxine and TRAb, thyroid ultrasound and orbital computed tomography. The first round of RT-PCR for the TCR CDR3 was performed with the HTBI primer set and the Qiagen OneStep RT-PCR kit. Blood samples also contained most of the expanded thyroid clonotypes (frequency above 0.001), which suggests that blood repertoires may reflect thyroid immune responses. A model built on a 13 V-J signature distinguished ophthalmopathy from stable hyperthyroidism, reaching 87.88% sensitivity and about 81% specificity in cross-validation and 80%/75% in testing. During validation, the model predicted progression to ophthalmopathy a median of about 6.3 months ahead of onset, with 60% to 71% sensitivity and about 72% specificity. A discovery cohort of about a hundred patients, fewer than 50 with Graves' ophthalmopathy and approximately 55 with stable Graves' hyperthyroidism, was used to find distinguishing TCR V-J signatures. Prospective prediction of ophthalmopathy was tested in an independent validation cohort consisting of 18 to 20 hyperthyroidism patients and 15 to 17 patients who later progressed to ophthalmopathy. The roughly 94 discovery patients were randomly split 7:3 into training and test sets. In addition, the study compared T-cell repertoires in thyroid tissue and in blood from roughly six Graves' hyperthyroidism patients. After sampling, hyperthyroidism patients received methimazole starting at 30 mg daily, and ophthalmopathy patients received high-dose intravenous methylprednisolone. Libraries were constructed in a second round of multiplex PCR, after which size selection and purification were performed. Libraries were sequenced paired-end with 100 bp reads on an Illumina HiSeq2000. Raw data were processed with SOAPnuke, discarding reads with adapters, uncalled bases, mean Phred below 15, or no exact constant-primer or identifier match. COPE v1.2.5 was used to merge high-quality paired reads, and clonotypes were defined as unique nucleotide sequences. MiTCR v1.1 was used to align the clonotypes against IMGT TRBV, TRBD and TRBJ reference segments. The analysis was restricted to V-J combinations with a frequency above 0.0001, which together covered 99% to 99.2% of the repertoires. A TCS score was defined as the ratio of F50 (clonal expansion) to E x V (chaos), with BLOSUM62-based TCRdist applied between CDR3 peptides within each V-J. Welch's t-statistics and random forest reduced 514 V-J features to about 12, which were used in a naive Bayes classifier (R e1071). Sample size was not statistically predetermined, and blinding of investigators to group allocation was not performed. TCR Vbeta CDR3 sequencing of roughly 140 peripheral blood samples (over 40 ophthalmopathy, about 75 hyperthyroidism and 17 progressor patients) is reported in the paper.

Sequenced here: peripheral blood mononuclear cells (PBMCs), sampled at new diagnosis, from a patient treated with antithyroid drugs. The TCR comes from a woman aged 35-60 years with Graves disease. Donor details come from another sample of the same person, matched by shared clones.

The CDR3 region: CASSLDGGDYEQYF. The nucleotide sequence reads as follows: TGTGCCAGCAGCTTGGATGGGGGGGACTACGAGCAGTACTTC. Recombination joined TRBV5-1 with TRBJ2-7, and 7 bases in between align with TRBD2. Reading the germline V gene gives CDR1 SGHRS and CDR2 YFSETQ. Including cysteine and phenylalanine, the CDR3 has 14 amino acids. The sequence is cut down to CDR3 DNA, 42 bases in frame from base 1. Where the CDR3 stops, the reference TRBV5-1 and TRBJ2-7 genes take over; the full variable domain is KAGVTQTPRYLIKTRGQQVTLSCSPISGHRSVSWYQQTPGQGLQFLFEYFSETQRNKGNFPGRFSGRQFSNSRSEMNVSTLELGDSALYLCASSLDGGDYEQYFGPGTRLTVT.